The 9 T cell receptor beta chains presented below share a single source sample, sequenced in a study of blood T cell repertoires in COVID-19. Produced via immunoSEQ multiplex PCR; TCRdb's table is partial and in-frame only. The sample records about 440,000 clones, 87% being singletons. Sequencing input: PBMCs or T cells enriched from blood (not recorded which). The source of these receptors is a woman aged 18 to 35 with acute COVID-19.

V usage is TRBV7-9 and J usage is TRBJ2-5; TRBD2 matches at 9 bases. CDR1 and CDR2 from the germline V gene are SEHNR and FQNEAQ (reference sequence). Trimming at V came to 1 base and at J to 3 bases, leaving 3 bases not matched to a gene. The CDR3 has 15 amino acids. CDR3 in amino acids: CASSLGLAGKETQYF. In nucleotides, the CDR3 is TGTGCCAGCAGCTTAGGTCTAGCGGGAAAAGAGACCCAGTACTTC. Full variable domain (remainder filled in from reference TRBV7-9 and TRBJ2-5): DTGVSQNPRHKITKRGQNVTFRCDPISEHNRLYWYRQTLGQGPEFLTYFQNEAQLEKSRLLSDRFSAERPKGSFSTLEIQRTEQGDSAMYLCASSLGLAGKETQYFGPGTRLLVL.

The rearrangement uses TRBV6-6 and TRBJ2-5; TRBD1 might be the D (5 bases). Trimming shortened V by 2 bases and J by 4 bases, and 11 bases separated the two germline ends. CDR1 is MNHNY, CDR2 SVGAGI, per germline (reference sequence). This CDR3 is built from 14 residues. The CDR3 nucleotides are TGTGCCAGCAGTTACAGGGGTAGGACAGAGACCCAGTACTTC. It yields the protein CASSYRGRTETQYF.

The chain combines TRBV28 with TRBJ1-3; D possibly corresponds to TRBD1 (5 bases). This CDR3 has 15 amino acids. The germline V gene has CDR1 MDHEN and CDR2 SYDVKM. The CDR3 protein is CATCLDSISGNTIYF. CDR3 in DNA: TGTGCAACATGCCTCGACAGTATCTCTGGAAACACCATATATTTT.

This clone was picked up one time. The chain recombines TRBV30 with TRBJ2-7; D may be TRBD1 (7 bases). From germline, CDR1 is GTSNPN and CDR2 SVGIG (reference sequence). V lost 3 bases and J lost 2, with 11 bases in between. The CDR3 has 13 amino acids. CDR3 DNA: TGTGCCTGGAGCCAGGGGGGCCCCTACGAGCAGTACTTC. Translating gives CAWSQGGPYEQYF.

This chain uses TRBV28 with TRBJ2-3; 13 bases line up with TRBD2. The length of the CDR3 is 16 residues. The ends lost 5 bases at V and 6 bases at J; junction bases unmatched: 8. Germline loops: CDR1 MDHEN, CDR2 SYDVKM. The CDR3 region has the DNA TGTGCCAGCAGTCTAGGACTAGCGGGAGAGTGGGATACGCAGTATTTT. Its translation is CASSLGLAGEWDTQYF.

The rearrangement joins TRBV6-5 to TRBJ2-3; TRBD1 agrees at 11 bases. Germline V gives CDR1 MNHEY, CDR2 SVGAGI. There are 16 residues in the CDR3. J was trimmed by 4 bases and V by 3 bases; bases with no gene match: 6. The CDR3 DNA is TGTGCCAGCAGTTATTGGACAGGGGGCACATCAGATACGCAGTATTTT. Protein sequence: CASSYWTGGTSDTQYF.

V is TRBV9 and J is TRBJ2-3; D gene ambiguous. Germline CDR1 and CDR2: SGDLS and YYNGEE. Trimming left V 0 bases short and J 2 bases short, with 10 bases between. CDR3 length: 15 amino acids. The DNA for the CDR3 is TGTGCCAGCAGCGTAGCACTATCCTACACAGATACGCAGTATTTT. This sequence encodes CASSVALSYTDTQYF.

The genes are TRBV6-4 and TRBJ2-2; D possibly corresponds to TRBD2 (5 bases). The V end lost 5 bases, the J end lost 5 bases, and 15 bases lay between the germline ends. The germline gives CDR1 MRHNA, CDR2 SNTAGT. The CDR3 consists of 15 residues. The DNA for the CDR3 is TGTGCCAGCAGTCAACAGAGGGATGGAACCGGGGAGCTGTTTTTT. Translating gives CASSQQRDGTGELFF.

The chain combines TRBV5-1 with TRBJ1-1; possible D gene TRBD1, 6 bases. V shed 4 bases and J shed 6 bases, with 16 bases lying between them. CDR3 length: 14 residues. In germline, CDR1 is SGHRS, CDR2 YFSETQ. In DNA form, the CDR3 reads TGCGCCAGCAGCCTACAGGGTAGAGGGGCTGAAGCTTTCTTT. It codes for CASSLQGRGAEAFF.